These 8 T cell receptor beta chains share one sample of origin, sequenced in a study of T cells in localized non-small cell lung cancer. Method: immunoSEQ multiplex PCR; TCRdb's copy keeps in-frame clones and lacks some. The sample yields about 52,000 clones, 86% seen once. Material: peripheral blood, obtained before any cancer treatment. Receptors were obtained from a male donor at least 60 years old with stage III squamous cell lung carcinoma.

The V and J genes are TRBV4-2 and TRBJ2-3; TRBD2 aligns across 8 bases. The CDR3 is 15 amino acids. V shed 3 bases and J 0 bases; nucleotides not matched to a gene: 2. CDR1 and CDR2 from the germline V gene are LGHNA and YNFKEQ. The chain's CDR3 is CASSQGGGSTDTQYF. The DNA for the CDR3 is TGTGCCAGCAGCCAGGGCGGGGGGAGCACAGATACGCAGTATTTT.

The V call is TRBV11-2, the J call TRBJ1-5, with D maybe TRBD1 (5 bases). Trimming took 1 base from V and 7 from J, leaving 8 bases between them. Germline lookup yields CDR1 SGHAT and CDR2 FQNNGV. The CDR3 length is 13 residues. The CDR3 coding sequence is TGTGCCAGCAGCTTAGGGGGCGACCAGCCCCAGCATTTT. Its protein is CASSLGGDQPQHF.

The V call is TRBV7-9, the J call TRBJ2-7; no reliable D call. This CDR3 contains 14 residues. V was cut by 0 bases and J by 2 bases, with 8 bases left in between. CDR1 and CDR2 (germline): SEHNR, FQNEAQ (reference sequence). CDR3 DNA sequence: TGTGCCAGCAGCTTAGCCCACCCACCCTACGAGCAGTACTTC. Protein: CASSLAHPPYEQYF.

CDR3 nucleotides: TGTGCCAGCAGCGTAGGAGGAACTATCACTGAAGCTTTCTTT. It specifies CASSVGGTITEAFF. The rearrangement uses TRBV9 and TRBJ1-1; no reliable D call. The germline V and J ends were trimmed by 0 bases and 4 bases, with 10 bases remaining between them. The V gene's germline CDR1 is SGDLS and CDR2 YYNGEE. The CDR3 covers 14 residues.

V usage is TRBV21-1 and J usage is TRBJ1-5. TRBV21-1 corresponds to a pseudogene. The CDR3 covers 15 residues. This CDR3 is CASSKACGCARPQHF. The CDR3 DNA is TGTGCCAGCAGCAAAGCGTGCGGATGTGCAAGGCCCCAGCATTTT.

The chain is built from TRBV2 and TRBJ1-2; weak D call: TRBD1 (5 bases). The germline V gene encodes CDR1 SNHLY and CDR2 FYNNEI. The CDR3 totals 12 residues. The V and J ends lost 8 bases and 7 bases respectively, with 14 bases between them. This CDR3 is CASGRDLGGYTF. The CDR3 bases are TGTGCCAGCGGAAGGGACCTTGGTGGCTACACCTTC.

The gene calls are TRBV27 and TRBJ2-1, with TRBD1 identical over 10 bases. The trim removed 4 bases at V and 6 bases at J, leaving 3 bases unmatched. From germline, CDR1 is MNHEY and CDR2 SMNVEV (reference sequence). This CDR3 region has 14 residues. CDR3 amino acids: CASSSDRGGNEQFF. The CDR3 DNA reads TGTGCCAGCAGTTCGGACAGGGGGGGCAATGAGCAGTTCTTC.

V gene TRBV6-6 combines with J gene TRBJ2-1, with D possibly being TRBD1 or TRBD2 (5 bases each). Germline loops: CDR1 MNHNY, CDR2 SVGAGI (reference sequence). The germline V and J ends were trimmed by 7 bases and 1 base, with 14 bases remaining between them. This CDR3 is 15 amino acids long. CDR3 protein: CASTYGTPSYNEQFF. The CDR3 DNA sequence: TGTGCCAGCACGTACGGGACGCCTTCCTACAATGAGCAGTTCTTC.